A single sample gave rise to the 8 T cell receptor beta chains below, sequenced in a study of blood T cells in healthy people across ages. A J-beta primer mix and a sample-barcoded 5' primer were used in a second PCR of about 7 to 12 cycles. MiXCR was run by TCRdb on the 5' RACE reads, yielding one entry per CDR3 protein. In the table there are 650,000 to 1,000,000 distinct CDR3 sequences, around 50% of which are singletons. Sample: blood. These receptors came from an elderly man in good health.

V is TRBV29-1 and J is TRBJ2-1, with D uncertain. Matching the DNA end better, TRBJ2-7 makes the J call doubtful. Germline CDR1 and CDR2: SQVTM and ANQGSEA. The CDR3 extends over 16 amino acids. CDR3 bases: TGCAGCGTTGAAGATACTCCTAGAAGTCCAGACAATGAGCAGTACTTC. The encoded protein is CSVEDTPRSPDNEQYF.

This clonotype showed up many times. This sequence joins TRBV29-1 and TRBJ2-7; possibly TRBD1 for D (5 bases). The CDR3 totals 13 residues. Germline assignment: CDR1 SQVTM and CDR2 ANQGSEA. Between the trimmed V and J ends, which lost 6 bases and 10 bases, there was a span of 22 bases. DNA for the CDR3: TGCAGCGTCAGCCCCGACAGCAAAGGAACCCAGTACTTC. It translates to CSVSPDSKGTQYF.

The chain has TRBV28 and TRBJ2-1, with D uncertain. The CDR3 sequence is 14 residues long. V dropped 7 bases and J dropped 3 bases, with 13 bases sitting between them. Germline V lookup: CDR1 MDHEN, CDR2 SYDVKM. The CDR3 region is CASISAGYYNEQFF. The CDR3 nucleotides read TGTGCCAGCATCTCAGCAGGCTACTACAATGAGCAGTTCTTC.

J is TRBJ2-7 and V is TRBV18; TRBD2 agrees at 7 bases. Germline V gene sequence: CDR1 KGHSH, CDR2 LQKENI. The CDR3 totals 14 residues. The V gene end was trimmed by 4 bases and the J gene end by 5 bases; junction bases not matched to a gene: 8. CDR3 region: CASSLGTTADEQYF. For the CDR3, the DNA is TGTGCCAGCTCACTGGGGACTACAGCTGACGAGCAGTACTTC.

This clonotype was recorded many times. CDR3 protein: CASSPTAHYEQYF. The DNA for the CDR3 is TGTGCCAGCTCACCGACTGCCCACTACGAGCAGTACTTC. The chain is built from TRBV18 and TRBJ2-7; D is unclear. Looked up from germline, CDR1 is KGHSH and CDR2 is LQKENI. The ends were cut back, 3 bases at V and 3 bases at J, with 9 bases in the middle. The CDR3 spans 13 residues.

Remarks on this clonotype: One end of the junction fails to match germline, which may point to a read error. V and J are TRBV4-2 and TRBJ2-1; D unclear. Germline V gene data show CDR1 as LGHNA and CDR2 as YNFKEQ. This CDR3 spans 15 amino acids. Here the CDR3 reads CTSSLFASSYNEQFF. The CDR3, as DNA: TGTACCAGCAGCCTCTTTGCTAGCTCCTACAATGAGCAGTTCTTC.

The J gene is TRBJ2-1, the V gene TRBV6-5, with D perhaps TRBD1 (5 bases). The germline CDR1 and CDR2 sequences are MNHEY and SVGAGI. Trimming removed 2 bases at V and 5 bases at J, with 16 bases between. The CDR3 runs 16 residues. This CDR3 reads CASSYGRGSFHNEQFF. Written as DNA, the CDR3 is TGTGCCAGCAGTTACGGTAGGGGATCATTCCACAATGAGCAGTTCTTC.

On this clonotype: A read error may be the cause here, since a much bigger clone is one base away. The V call is TRBV25-1, the J call TRBJ1-6; 7 bases line up with TRBD1. Germline V gene sequence: CDR1 MGHDK, CDR2 SYGVNS. The CDR3 extends over 16 amino acids. The CDR3 here is CAGSATGTAYNSPLHF. The CDR3 region has the DNA TGTGCCGGCAGTGCAACCGGGACAGCCTATAATTCACCCCTCCACTTT.